Listed below are T cell receptor beta chains from one sample, sequenced in a study of OX40 agonist ivuxolimab in advanced cancers. Libraries were prepared by immunoSEQ multiplex PCR; TCRdb keeps only in-frame clonotypes and omits some of them. The sample carries tens of thousands of clones, approximately 88% recorded once. The material was CD4+ or CD8+ T cells sorted from blood, obtained in a trial of the OX40 agonist ivuxolimab. The receptors were sampled from an adult with an advanced solid tumor such as melanoma, head and neck, liver or kidney cancer. CDR3s include the opening cysteine and the closing phenylalanine or tryptophan. A D gene is named only where the DNA matches it firmly. Size is stated for part of the rows, as once, few or many counts, or as a class when the clone is expanded.

d_gene | j_gene | abundance | v_gene | CDR3aa | CDR3nt
TRBD1 | TRBJ2-7 | NA | TRBV28 | CASSFTVQGAYEQYF | TGTGCCAGCAGTTTTACGGTTCAGGGGGCGTACGAGCAGTACTTC
NA | TRBJ1-5 | NA | TRBV27 | CASSLSWGFGPQHF | TGTGCCAGCAGTTTATCATGGGGCTTCGGGCCCCAGCATTTT
NA | TRBJ1-5 | few | TRBV9 | CASSGGAGNQPQHF | TGTGCCAGCAGCGGGGGGGCCGGCAATCAGCCCCAGCATTTT
NA | TRBJ2-3 | few | TRBV7-2 | CASSLRFQWGTSTDTQYF | TGTGCCAGCAGCTTAAGATTTCAATGGGGGACTAGCACAGATACGCAGTATTTT
TRBD1 | TRBJ2-5 | NA | TRBV7-2 | CASSQGAGYQETQYF | TGTGCCAGCAGCCAGGGGGCGGGTTACCAAGAGACCCAGTACTTC
NA | TRBJ1-1 | NA | TRBV7-9 | CASSPDLNTEAFF | TGTGCCAGCAGCCCGGACCTGAACACTGAAGCTTTCTTT
NA | TRBJ1-1 | NA | TRBV19 | CASSDPLTGYGTEAFF | TGTGCCAGTAGTGACCCTCTTACAGGGTACGGCACTGAAGCTTTCTTT
TRBD1 | TRBJ1-5 | NA | TRBV18 | CASSQGQASNQPQHF | TGTGCCAGCTCACAGGGACAGGCAAGCAATCAGCCCCAGCATTTT
TRBD1 | TRBJ1-5 | NA | TRBV19 | CASSISGQFNQPQHF | TGTGCCAGTAGTATATCGGGACAGTTCAATCAGCCCCAGCATTTT
NA | TRBJ1-5 | NA | TRBV6-4 | CASSVARGQPQHF | TGTGCCAGCAGTGTTGCAAGGGGTCAGCCCCAGCATTTT
TRBD1 | TRBJ2-5 | NA | TRBV27 | CASSLTGNGETQYF | TGTGCCAGCAGTTTGACAGGGAATGGAGAGACCCAGTACTTC
NA | TRBJ1-6 | NA | TRBV5-6 | CASSLGQSNSPLHF | TGTGCCAGCAGCTTGGGCCAGTCTAATTCACCCCTCCACTTT
TRBD1 | TRBJ1-5 | NA | TRBV27 | CASSFQGGQPQHF | TGTGCCAGCAGTTTTCAGGGGGGTCAGCCCCAGCATTTT
NA | TRBJ2-6 | NA | TRBV19 | CASSLGSGANVLTF | TGTGCCAGTAGTCTGGGCTCTGGGGCCAACGTCCTGACTTTC
TRBD2 | TRBJ2-3 | NA | TRBV2 | CASSVPGLAADTQYF | TGTGCCAGCAGTGTACCGGGACTAGCTGCAGATACGCAGTATTTT
NA | TRBJ2-2 | NA | TRBV28 | CASSFSDSANTGELFF | TGTGCCAGCAGTTTCTCGGACAGCGCGAACACCGGGGAGCTGTTTTTT
TRBD1 | TRBJ2-3 | NA | TRBV4-3 | CASSQPGQSTDTQYF | TGCGCCAGCAGCCAGCCGGGACAGAGCACAGATACGCAGTATTTT
NA | TRBJ1-5 | NA | TRBV20-1 | CSVDNQPQHF | TGCAGTGTTGACAATCAGCCCCAGCATTTT
NA | TRBJ2-7 | few | TRBV6-1 | CASSEATGPAVTYEQYF | TGTGCCAGCAGTGAAGCGACCGGCCCTGCTGTAACCTACGAGCAGTACTTC
NA | TRBJ1-1 | NA | TRBV19 | CASRRGKTANTEAFF | TGTGCCAGTAGACGAGGTAAGACGGCGAACACTGAAGCTTTCTTT
NA | TRBJ1-4 | once | TRBV27 | CASSPLGAGNEKLFF | TGTGCCAGCAGTCCCCTAGGGGCTGGAAATGAAAAACTGTTTTTT
NA | TRBJ1-1 | NA | TRBV29-1 | CSVGEGYNTEAFF | TGCAGCGTTGGGGAGGGATACAACACTGAAGCTTTCTTT
TRBD1 | TRBJ2-1 | NA | TRBV7-3 | CASSSTGTSYNEQFF | TGTGCCAGCAGCTCGACAGGGACCTCCTACAATGAGCAGTTCTTC
NA | TRBJ2-6 | few | TRBV5-1 | CASSLEVPGANVLTF | TGCGCCAGCAGCTTGGAAGTCCCTGGGGCCAACGTCCTGACTTTC
NA | TRBJ1-3 | NA | TRBV28 | CASSLGRNTIYF | TGTGCCAGCAGTTTAGGACGAAACACCATATATTTT
TRBD1 | TRBJ2-7 | NA | TRBV18 | CASSPGTEAYEQYF | TGTGCCAGCTCACCCGGGACAGAAGCCTACGAGCAGTACTTC
NA | TRBJ2-7 | NA | TRBV5-1 | CASTLDYEQYF | TGCGCCAGCACCTTGGACTACGAGCAGTACTTC
NA | TRBJ1-1 | NA | TRBV11-2 | CASSFLGNLNTEAFF | TGTGCCAGCAGCTTCCTCGGAAACCTGAACACTGAAGCTTTCTTT
TRBD2 | TRBJ2-5 | NA | TRBV7-3 | CASSPGSSGGPRYETQYF | TGTGCCAGCAGCCCGGGATCTAGCGGGGGGCCACGGTACGAGACCCAGTACTTC
NA | TRBJ2-5 | NA | TRBV11-2 | CASSSTTGHRETQYF | TGTGCCAGCAGCTCAACGACAGGTCATCGGGAGACCCAGTACTTC
NA | TRBJ1-1 | NA | TRBV5-1 | CASAPGGKNTEAFF | TGCGCCAGCGCCCCCGGGGGAAAAAACACTGAAGCTTTCTTT
TRBD1 | TRBJ1-6 | NA | TRBV4-3 | CASSQTGLDNSPLHF | TGCGCCAGCAGCCAGACAGGGCTTGATAATTCACCCCTCCACTTT
TRBD1 | TRBJ1-2 | NA | TRBV6-6 | CASSSRTGSNYGYTF | TGTGCCAGCAGTTCCCGGACAGGCAGTAACTATGGCTACACCTTC
NA | TRBJ2-1 | NA | TRBV7-3 | CASSTGPRSYNEQFF | TGTGCCAGCAGCACAGGGCCTCGCTCCTACAATGAGCAGTTCTTC
NA | TRBJ1-2 | few | TRBV20-1 | CSATGDFGYTF | TGCAGTGCTACAGGGGACTTTGGCTACACCTTC
TRBD1 | TRBJ2-5 | NA | TRBV19 | CASSQEDRAIGGTQYF | TGTGCCAGTAGTCAAGAGGACAGGGCTATCGGGGGGACCCAGTACTTC
NA | TRBJ2-1 | NA | TRBV6-5 | CASSLGLSRNEQFF | TGTGCCAGCAGTCTGGGACTGTCACGGAATGAGCAGTTCTTC
NA | TRBJ1-2 | NA | TRBV29-1 | CSAGLGYGYTF | TGCAGCGCCGGATTGGGCTATGGCTACACCTTC
NA | TRBJ2-6 | NA | TRBV29-1 | CSVVAGAGANVLTF | TGCAGCGTTGTCGCAGGGGCCGGGGCCAACGTCCTGACTTTC
TRBD1 | TRBJ2-7 | NA | TRBV5-6 | CASSTYAGTGVYEQYF | TGTGCCAGCAGCACCTACGCCGGGACAGGCGTCTACGAGCAGTACTTC
NA | TRBJ1-1 | once | TRBV7-2 | CASSLGAKNTEAFF | TGTGCCAGCAGCTTGGGGGCGAAAAACACTGAAGCTTTCTTT
TRBD2 | TRBJ2-2 | NA | TRBV7-9 | CASSPGLAWHTGELFF | TGTGCCAGCAGCCCGGGACTAGCGTGGCACACCGGGGAGCTGTTTTTT
NA | TRBJ1-6 | few | TRBV9 | CASSAGIGSMSPLHF | TGTGCCAGCAGCGCGGGAATTGGGAGCATGTCACCCCTCCACTTT
NA | TRBJ1-1 | NA | TRBV6-6 | CASSYQGNTEAFF | TGTGCCAGCAGTTATCAGGGAAACACTGAAGCTTTCTTT
NA | TRBJ2-1 | NA | TRBV7-6 | CASSLGVAPGEQFF | TGTGCCAGCAGCTTAGGGGTCGCCCCTGGGGAGCAGTTCTTC
NA | TRBJ2-5 | NA | TRBV20-1 | CSASIQETQYF | TGCAGTGCTTCTATCCAAGAGACCCAGTACTTC
TRBD1 | TRBJ1-6 | NA | TRBV27 | CASSSKDRGNSPLHF | TGTGCCAGCAGTTCCAAGGACAGGGGTAATTCACCCCTCCACTTT
NA | TRBJ2-6 | once | TRBV10-3 | CAISETKTGDYSGANVLTF | TGTGCCATCAGTGAGACCAAGACAGGCGACTACTCTGGGGCCAACGTCCTGACTTTC
NA | TRBJ1-6 | once | TRBV6-1 | CASSAQGLSWDSPLHF | TGTGCCAGCAGTGCACAGGGATTAAGCTGGGATTCACCCCTCCACTTT
NA | TRBJ2-5 | once | TRBV6-5 | CASSDRIAETQYF | TGTGCCAGCAGTGATAGAATAGCAGAGACCCAGTACTTC
NA | TRBJ2-2 | once | TRBV4-2 | CASSQDTGATGELFF | TGTGCCAGCAGCCAAGACACGGGGGCCACCGGGGAGCTGTTTTTT
TRBD1 | TRBJ1-6 | NA | TRBV6-1 | CASRDRGSYNSPLHF | TGTGCCAGCAGGGACAGGGGATCCTATAATTCACCCCTCCACTTT
TRBD2 | TRBJ2-1 | NA | TRBV15 | CATRLAGGDEQFF | TGTGCCACCCGGCTAGCGGGGGGAGATGAGCAGTTCTTC